This T cell receptor beta chain emerged from a study of early T cells in non-severe SARS-CoV-2 infection. V shed 4 bases and J 1 base; nucleotides not matched to a gene: 6. CDR3 length: 17 residues. Germline CDR1 reads SGHRS; CDR2 reads YFSETQ. This clonotype occurred a few times. TCRdb fed the 5' RACE reads into MiXCR, producing one record per CDR3 protein. The data show fewer than 55,000 distinct CDR3 sequences, more than 9% seen once. The material sequenced was whole blood. The rearrangement uses TRBV5-1 and TRBJ2-2, with TRBD2 identical over 11 bases. The receptor was derived from an adult who was a healthcare worker with PCR-confirmed SARS-CoV-2 infection or an uninfected control (not recorded which). The CDR3 nucleotides read TGCGCCAGCAGCCCGCCCCTAGCGGGAGGGAACACCGGGGAGCTGTTTTTT. Encoded protein: CASSPPLAGGNTGELFF.